This T cell receptor beta chain was obtained from a study of Graves' ophthalmopathy and Graves' hyperthyroidism. This CDR3 has 15 residues. The V end lost 6 bases, the J end lost 1 base, and 12 bases lay between the germline ends. The germline V gene encodes CDR1 SNHLY and CDR2 FYNNEI. Amplified TCR beta CDR3 regions were obtained using RNA transcripts as template. Second-round multiplex PCR came after first-round RT-PCR with HTBI primers. MiXCR, run by TCRdb on the multiplex PCR reads, gives a single entry per CDR3 protein. The data contain some 1.1 million distinct CDR3 sequences, about two fifths of them seen just once; the ten biggest clones take up approximately 12%.

The chain employs TRBV2 and TRBJ2-2, with D perhaps given as TRBD1 or TRBD2 (5 bases each). This clonotype originated in an adult man with Graves' hyperthyroidism. Sequencing used peripheral blood or thyroid tissue (not recorded which). The DNA of the CDR3 is TGTGCCAGCAGAGCCGGGACCCAGAACACCGGGGAGCTGTTTTTT. Translated: CASRAGTQNTGELFF.